The 30 T cell receptor beta chains presented below share a single source sample, sequenced in a study of cytomegalovirus exposure and HLA in healthy donors. The study ran its PCR with 60 Vbeta and 13 Jbeta primers. Assay used: immunoSEQ multiplex PCR; TCRdb lists only in-frame clones, some missing. The sample includes approximately 190,000 clones, approximately 80% of them seen just once. The sequenced sample consisted of PBMCs. These receptors all stem from a woman aged 25 to 39 in good health and CMV-seronegative.

CDR3 residues: CASSSRTSGWYEQFF. The CDR3, as DNA: TGTGCCAGCAGCTCCCGGACTAGCGGTTGGTATGAGCAGTTCTTC. The chain employs TRBV11-1 and TRBJ2-1; 10 positions match TRBD2. Trimming at V came to 4 bases and at J to 8 bases, leaving 8 bases not matched to a gene. CDR3 length: 15 residues. Germline loops: CDR1 SGHAT, CDR2 FQDESV (reference sequence).

This chain uses TRBV6-5 with TRBJ2-7; D is uncertain. The V gene lost 6 bases and the J gene lost 2 bases, with 14 bases spanning the gap. The CDR3 covers 14 residues. Germline CDR1 and CDR2: MNHEY and SVGAGI. The CDR3 nucleotides read TGTGCCAGCAGCCAACACGAGGCTACCTACGAGCAGTACTTC. As protein: CASSQHEATYEQYF.

This chain uses TRBV19 with TRBJ2-1; 12 bases are a match to TRBD2. The CDR3 is 16 amino acids. Looked up from germline, CDR1 is LNHDA and CDR2 is SQIVND (reference sequence). V was clipped by 4 bases and J by 7 bases; unmatched bases: 8. CDR3 region: CASSTLAGGLGNEQFF. CDR3 nucleotide sequence: TGTGCCAGTAGTACTCTAGCGGGGGGGCTGGGAAATGAGCAGTTCTTC. Drawing the rest from reference TRBV19 and TRBJ2-1, the complete variable domain is DGGITQSPKYLFRKEGQNVTLSCEQNLNHDAMYWYRQDPGQGLRLIYYSQIVNDFQKGDIAEGYSVSREKKESFPLTVTSAQKNPTAFYLCASSTLAGGLGNEQFFGPGTRLTVL.

Written as DNA, the CDR3 is TGCGCCAGCAGCCCTCCGGGACAGGGGGCCGCGGTAGGTGAAAAACTGTTTTTT. It translates to CASSPPGQGAAVGEKLFF. V gene TRBV4-1 combines with J gene TRBJ1-4; 12 bases are a match to TRBD1. The CDR3 is 18 residues long. Germline V CDR1 and CDR2: MGHRA, YSYEKL. V trimming: 4 bases; J trimming: 7 bases; junction bases outside the gene matches: 13.

The chain joins TRBV19 to TRBJ2-2; D is ambiguous. The CDR3 length is 15 residues. From germline, CDR1 is LNHDA and CDR2 SQIVND (reference sequence). V dropped 2 bases and J dropped 0 bases, with 7 bases sitting between them. This chain's CDR3 is CASSISSTNTGELFF. CDR3 in DNA: TGTGCCAGTAGTATATCCAGTACGAACACCGGGGAGCTGTTTTTT.

This rearrangement joins TRBV9 to TRBJ1-2; 7 bases line up with TRBD1. This CDR3 is 18 amino acids long. V lost 0 bases and J lost 6; bases outside the gene matches: 17. CDR1 SGDLS and CDR2 YYNGEE come from the germline V gene. CDR3 bases: TGTGCCAGCAGCGTAGGAAGCCAACTCGCAGGGGGTGCCGATGGCTACACCTTC. Translation gives CASSVGSQLAGGADGYTF.

The V gene is TRBV5-6, the J gene TRBJ2-1; D is perhaps TRBD2 (5 bases). The V end lost 7 bases, the J end lost 4 bases, and 15 bases lay between the germline ends. There are 14 residues in the CDR3. Germline CDR1 is SGHDT and CDR2 is YYEEEE. Here the CDR3 reads CASGTYTGYNEQFF. CDR3 DNA sequence: TGTGCCAGCGGCACCTACACGGGGTACAATGAGCAGTTCTTC.

This clone was counted once. J is TRBJ2-6 and V is TRBV7-2; 9 nucleotides align to TRBD1. From germline, CDR1 is SGHTA and CDR2 FQGNSA. V shed 4 bases and J 2 bases; nucleotides not matched to a gene: 3. This CDR3 spans 16 amino acids. CDR3 region: CASSWDREAGANVLTF. The CDR3 DNA reads TGTGCCAGCAGCTGGGACAGGGAGGCTGGGGCCAACGTCCTGACTTTC.

This chain connects TRBV27 to TRBJ1-2; 7 bases are shared with TRBD1. V lost 6 bases, J lost 1 base, and 8 bases stayed unmatched. The CDR3 runs 15 residues. Germline V gene data show CDR1 as MNHEY and CDR2 as SMNVEV (reference sequence). The CDR3 region is CASRIRDSLNYGYTF. CDR3 sequence (DNA): TGTGCCAGCAGGATCCGGGACAGTCTTAACTATGGCTACACCTTC.

Points on this clone: The same CDR3 can be traced to other DNA sequences in this sample. CDR3 in amino acids: CASSPLNTEAFF. The CDR3 coding sequence is TGTGCCAGCTCACCATTAAACACTGAAGCTTTCTTT. This chain uses TRBV18 with TRBJ1-1; D is unresolved. Per germline, CDR1 KGHSH and CDR2 LQKENI. Trimming pared 2 bases from V and 2 bases from J, leaving 3 bases between. This CDR3 comprises 12 residues.

V and J are TRBV5-4 and TRBJ1-2; D is uncertain. Germline V lookup: CDR1 SGHNT, CDR2 YYREEE (reference sequence). V shed 0 bases and J shed 4 bases, with 10 bases lying between them. The CDR3 extends over 14 amino acids. The CDR3 region is CASSLGAGVYGYTF. DNA for the CDR3: TGTGCCAGCAGCTTGGGGGCAGGTGTCTATGGCTACACCTTC. Full variable domain (remainder filled in from reference TRBV5-4 and TRBJ1-2): ETGVTQSPTHLIKTRGQQVTLRCSSQSGHNTVSWYQQALGQGPQFIFQYYREEENGRGNFPPRFSGLQFPNYSSELNVNALELDDSALYLCASSLGAGVYGYTFGSGTRLTVV.

The chain couples TRBV18 to TRBJ2-7, with 8 bases that match TRBD1. This CDR3 region has 13 residues. After removal of 1 base from V and 7 bases from J, the junction contained 3 bases not matched to a gene. CDR1 and CDR2 from the germline V gene are KGHSH and LQKENI. CDR3 sequence: CASSPLRGPEQYF. The CDR3 DNA reads TGTGCCAGCTCACCACTCAGGGGGCCTGAGCAGTACTTC. Complete variable domain (other parts from reference TRBV18 and TRBJ2-7): NAGVMQNPRHLVRRRGQEARLRCSPMKGHSHVYWYRQLPEEGLKFMVYLQKENIIDESGMPKERFSAEFPKEGPSILRIQQVVRGDSAAYFCASSPLRGPEQYFGPGTRLTVT.

This chain links TRBV15 with TRBJ1-5, with a possible D match to TRBD1 (6 bases). The V and J ends lost 0 bases and 0 bases respectively, with 18 bases between them. The V gene's germline CDR1 is LNHNV and CDR2 YYDKDF (reference sequence). The CDR3 has 19 residues. CDR3 residues: CATSRDLAGARHSNQPQHF. CDR3 nucleotide sequence: TGTGCCACCAGCAGAGATTTGGCGGGGGCCCGCCATAGCAATCAGCCCCAGCATTTT.

The rearrangement links TRBV28 to TRBJ2-7; perhaps TRBD2 as D (7 bases). This CDR3 has 14 residues. Germline V gene data show CDR1 as MDHEN and CDR2 as SYDVKM. The V and J ends lost 8 bases and 4 bases respectively, with 18 bases between them. The CDR3: CASAGAGSLYEQYF. CDR3 DNA sequence: TGTGCCAGCGCGGGGGCGGGGAGTTTGTACGAGCAGTACTTC.

This clone was detected once. This rearrangement joins TRBV6-4 to TRBJ2-3, with 9 positions matching TRBD2. Germline V gene sequence: CDR1 MRHNA, CDR2 SNTAGT. The CDR3 consists of 14 residues. V was pared by 7 bases and J by 2 bases, with 4 bases of the junction left unmatched. The CDR3 sequence is CASKASGDTDTQYF. The CDR3 nucleotides are TGTGCCAGCAAGGCTAGCGGGGACACAGATACGCAGTATTTT.

The V gene is TRBV7-9, the J gene TRBJ2-5; 12 bases match TRBD2. Germline assignment: CDR1 SEHNR and CDR2 FQNEAQ (reference sequence). There are 19 residues in the CDR3. V lost 5 bases and J lost 4; bases outside the gene matches: 17. DNA for the CDR3: TGTGCCAGCAGCCCCCCCTTTTCTAGCGGGGGGGCCCCGGCAGAGACCCAGTACTTC. Translated, it gives CASSPPFSSGGAPAETQYF.

The chain recombines TRBV27 with TRBJ1-3; the match to TRBD1 covers 8 bases. V lost 6 bases and J lost 2; bases outside the gene matches: 3. Germline CDR1 MNHEY, CDR2 SMNVEV (reference sequence). The CDR3 sequence is 14 residues long. The CDR3 protein is CASRQQGAGNTIYF. The CDR3 DNA is TGTGCCAGCAGACAACAGGGGGCTGGAAACACCATATATTTT.

The CDR3 sequence is CASSLTVNSNQPQHF. DNA of the CDR3: TGTGCCAGCAGCCTTACAGTGAATAGCAATCAGCCCCAGCATTTT. The chain recombines TRBV7-2 with TRBJ1-5; unclear D gene. The germline CDR1 and CDR2 sequences are SGHTA and FQGNSA. The CDR3 covers 15 residues. Trimming removed 5 bases from V and 0 bases from J, with 11 bases in between.

The J gene is TRBJ2-5, the V gene TRBV7-2; possibly TRBD2 for D (7 bases). This CDR3 region has 16 residues. Trimming stripped 3 bases from V and 5 bases from J, with 19 bases between. CDR1 and CDR2 (germline): SGHTA, FQGNSA. DNA for the CDR3: TGTGCCAGCAGCTTTCGACTAGCACACAGGGAGGAGACCCAGTACTTC. Translating gives CASSFRLAHREETQYF.

This clone was detected once. The V and J genes are TRBV7-9 and TRBJ2-7; 8 nucleotides line up with TRBD2. The V segment lost 4 bases and the J segment 2 bases; nucleotides outside the gene matches: 7. Germline CDR1 and CDR2: SEHNR and FQNEAQ (reference sequence). The CDR3 extends over 15 amino acids. The DNA of the CDR3 is TGTGCCAGCAGCTCGGGACTAGATAGCCCCTACGAGCAGTACTTC. Protein product: CASSSGLDSPYEQYF. The whole variable domain, filled in from reference TRBV7-9 and TRBJ2-7, reads DTGVSQNPRHKITKRGQNVTFRCDPISEHNRLYWYRQTLGQGPEFLTYFQNEAQLEKSRLLSDRFSAERPKGSFSTLEIQRTEQGDSAMYLCASSSGLDSPYEQYFGPGTRLTVT.

The sample holds one count of this clone. This rearrangement joins TRBV11-2 to TRBJ1-2; 10 bases line up with TRBD1. The CDR3 extends over 15 amino acids. With 6 bases clipped from V and 5 bases from J, the junction kept 9 bases outside the gene matches. Germline V gene sequence: CDR1 SGHAT, CDR2 FQNNGV. The CDR3 region is CASRLDRGSPYGYTF. CDR3 DNA: TGTGCCAGCAGACTGGACAGGGGGTCACCTTATGGCTACACCTTC.

Note on this clone: This sample includes further DNA sequences coding for the same CDR3. The chain links TRBV10-3 to TRBJ1-1; D call uncertain. Between the trimmed V and J ends, which lost 1 base and 3 bases, there was a span of 9 bases. The germline V gene encodes CDR1 ENHRY and CDR2 SYGVKD. The CDR3 covers 14 residues. The CDR3 protein is CAISEFLGDTEAFF. Written as DNA, the CDR3 is TGTGCCATCAGTGAGTTTCTGGGAGACACTGAAGCTTTCTTT.

This clone showed up just once. The V gene is TRBV19, the J gene TRBJ2-2; 7 bases fit TRBD2. CDR3 length: 15 amino acids. J lost 1 base, V lost 6 bases, and 5 bases had no gene match. The germline V gene has CDR1 LNHDA and CDR2 SQIVND (reference sequence). The CDR3 region is CASSPWGGNTGELFF. Here the CDR3 DNA reads TGTGCCAGTAGCCCTTGGGGGGGGAACACCGGGGAGCTGTTTTTT. Combining the CDR3 with reference TRBV19 and TRBJ2-2 gives the whole variable domain DGGITQSPKYLFRKEGQNVTLSCEQNLNHDAMYWYRQDPGQGLRLIYYSQIVNDFQKGDIAEGYSVSREKKESFPLTVTSAQKNPTAFYLCASSPWGGNTGELFFGEGSRLTVL.

This chain uses TRBV9 with TRBJ2-1; 8 nucleotides match TRBD1. V lost 0 bases, J lost 4 bases, and 18 bases stayed unmatched. The CDR3 is 20 amino acids. Germline V gene data show CDR1 as SGDLS and CDR2 as YYNGEE. The CDR3: CASSVGGQGGRGRLYNEQFF. Written as DNA, the CDR3 is TGTGCCAGCAGCGTAGGCGGTCAAGGCGGCAGGGGGCGCCTGTACAATGAGCAGTTCTTC.

V is TRBV30 and J is TRBJ2-7; TRBD2 matches 10 bases. The CDR3 has 14 amino acids. Germline CDR1 and CDR2: GTSNPN and SVGIG (reference sequence). Trimming cost V 4 bases and J 2 bases; bases outside gene matches: 5. The CDR3 region is CAWKGLAVTYEQYF. CDR3 nucleotide sequence: TGTGCCTGGAAAGGACTAGCGGTAACCTACGAGCAGTACTTC.

The V gene is TRBV4-3, the J gene TRBJ1-4, with 7 nucleotides matching TRBD1. Trimming removed 0 bases from V and 4 bases from J; junction bases left unmatched: 2. The V gene's germline CDR1 is LGHNA and CDR2 YSLEER. The CDR3 runs 15 residues. The CDR3 spells CASSQEGTDNEKLFF. CDR3 DNA sequence: TGCGCCAGCAGCCAAGAGGGGACAGATAATGAAAAACTGTTTTTT.

The V gene is TRBV23-1, the J gene TRBJ1-2; D gene uncertain. TRBV23-1 is flagged as an ORF with uncertain function. Trimming pared 2 bases from V and 5 bases from J, leaving 12 bases between. The length of the CDR3 is 14 residues. As DNA, the CDR3 is TGCGCCAGCAGTCAAAGGAGGGTCAAGTATGGCTACACCTTC. It yields the protein CASSQRRVKYGYTF.

The chain links TRBV4-3 to TRBJ2-5; TRBD1 aligns across 8 bases. The end of the DNA aligns better with TRBJ2-7, so the J call may be wrong. CDR1 is LGHNA, CDR2 YSLEER, per germline. This CDR3 is built from 13 residues. CDR3 amino acids: CASSRDRRYEQYF. CDR3 in DNA: TGCGCCAGCAGCCGGGACAGGAGGTACGAGCAGTACTTC.

The rearrangement uses TRBV27 and TRBJ1-1; the match to TRBD1 covers 9 bases. This CDR3 has 15 residues. The V gene end was trimmed by 4 bases and the J gene end by 0 bases; junction bases not matched to a gene: 3. The V gene's germline CDR1 is MNHEY and CDR2 SMNVEV (reference sequence). CDR3 coding DNA: TGTGCCAGCAGTTGGACAGGGGCCATGAACACTGAAGCTTTCTTT. As protein: CASSWTGAMNTEAFF.

The chain has TRBV19 and TRBJ2-2; TRBD1 agrees at 12 bases. The CDR3 has 14 residues. Trimming cost V 8 bases and J 9 bases; bases outside gene matches: 7. CDR1 is LNHDA and CDR2 is SQIVND in the germline V gene (reference sequence). The CDR3: CASRDRGRGRELFF. The CDR3 coding sequence is TGTGCCAGTCGGGACAGGGGGCGCGGCCGGGAGCTGTTTTTT. Supplemented by reference TRBV19 and TRBJ2-2, the full variable domain reads DGGITQSPKYLFRKEGQNVTLSCEQNLNHDAMYWYRQDPGQGLRLIYYSQIVNDFQKGDIAEGYSVSREKKESFPLTVTSAQKNPTAFYLCASRDRGRGRELFFGEGSRLTVL.